These T cell receptor beta chains were read from a single sample in a study of Ad26.COV2.S vaccination and SARS-CoV-2 variants. Some clones are missing from TCRdb's copy, which holds only in-frame ones; the method was immunoSEQ multiplex PCR. The table has around 450,000 clones, 75% to 90% seen once. The specimen comprised peripheral blood, sampled in a trial of Ad26.COV2.S vaccine versus placebo. All receptors derive from a person between 18 and 59 years old who received the Ad26.COV2.S COVID-19 vaccine or a placebo. Both conserved end residues are part of each CDR3. The D gene is left open where the match is weak. For some rows the clone size is stated as once, few or many, or as a class when expanded; others skip it.

cdr3_aa | cdr3_nt | d_call | j_call | clone_size | v_call
CASSTQVSLYNEQFF | TGTGCCAGCAGTACACAGGTCTCCCTCTACAATGAGCAGTTCTTC | - | TRBJ2-1 | - | TRBV6-5
CASRKGSEAFF | TGTGCCAGCAGAAAGGGGTCTGAAGCTTTCTTT | - | TRBJ1-1 | - | TRBV6-5
CASSQDQSGYEQYF | TGCGCCAGCAGCCAAGATCAATCCGGCTACGAGCAGTACTTC | - | TRBJ2-7 | - | TRBV4-3
CSVWVGGRLGSSYNEQFF | TGCAGCGTCTGGGTGGGCGGGAGACTGGGGAGCTCCTACAATGAGCAGTTCTTC | TRBD2 | TRBJ2-1 | - | TRBV29-1
CASSIRLQNSNQPQHF | TGTGCCAGTAGTATCCGGCTCCAGAATAGCAATCAGCCCCAGCATTTT | - | TRBJ1-5 | once | TRBV19
CASSGQTLGQGTEAFF | TGCGCCAGCAGCGGGCAGACCCTCGGACAGGGCACTGAAGCTTTCTTT | TRBD1 | TRBJ1-1 | - | TRBV5-1
CASSLEQGGDYGYTF | TGCGCCAGCAGCTTGGAACAGGGTGGAGACTATGGCTACACCTTC | - | TRBJ1-2 | few | TRBV5-1
CSVESRPKSYGYTF | TGCAGCGTTGAAAGCAGGCCGAAGAGCTATGGCTACACCTTC | - | TRBJ1-2 | - | TRBV29-1
CATSREGGADTYSYEQYF | TGTGCCACCAGCAGAGAGGGGGGGGCAGACACCTACTCCTACGAGCAGTACTTC | - | TRBJ2-7 | - | TRBV15
CATSRGMNTEAFF | TGTGCCACCAGCAGGGGAATGAACACTGAAGCTTTCTTT | - | TRBJ1-1 | - | TRBV15
CASSWDSNQPQHF | TGTGCCAGCAGCTGGGATAGCAATCAGCCCCAGCATTTT | - | TRBJ1-5 | - | TRBV12-3/TRBV12-4
CASSFPGLGLAGGGSYNEQFF | TGTGCCAGCAGTTTCCCCGGCCTGGGACTAGCAGGGGGTGGTTCCTACAATGAGCAGTTCTTC | TRBD2 | TRBJ2-1 | - | TRBV28
CASSLSRGTGNTIYF | TGTGCCAGCAGCTTATCGAGGGGAACGGGAAACACCATATATTTT | - | TRBJ1-3 | - | TRBV7-2
CASSRREGTSGGGQYF | TGTGCCAGCAGCCGTCGCGAGGGGACTAGCGGGGGTGGCCAGTACTTC | TRBD2 | TRBJ2-5 | - | TRBV6-2/TRBV6-3
CASGLRRGSPLHF | TGTGCCAGCGGTTTAAGAAGGGGCTCGCCCCTCCACTTT | - | TRBJ1-6 | - | TRBV11-3
CASSSDNEQFF | TGTGCCAGCAGTTCGGACAATGAGCAGTTCTTC | - | TRBJ2-1 | - | TRBV12-3/TRBV12-4
CSVGQDTQYF | TGCAGCGTAGGGCAAGATACGCAGTATTTT | - | TRBJ2-3 | - | TRBV29-1
CASSPDRSQPQHF | TGTGCCAGTAGTCCAGACAGGAGTCAGCCCCAGCATTTT | - | TRBJ1-5 | - | TRBV19